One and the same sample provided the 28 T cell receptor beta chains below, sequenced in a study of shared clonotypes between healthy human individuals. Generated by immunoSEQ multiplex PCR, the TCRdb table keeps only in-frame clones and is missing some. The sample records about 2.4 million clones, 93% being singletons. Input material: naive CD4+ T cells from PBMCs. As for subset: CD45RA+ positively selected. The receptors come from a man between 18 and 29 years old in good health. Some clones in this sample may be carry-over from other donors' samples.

CDR3 in amino acids: CARSLSGRATNEQFF. In DNA form, the CDR3 reads TGTGCCAGAAGCTTGAGCGGGAGGGCCACCAATGAGCAGTTCTTC. This chain uses TRBV7-5 with TRBJ2-1; no DNA check was done on the table's D call, TRBD2. TRBV7-5 is a known pseudogene. This CDR3 contains 15 residues.

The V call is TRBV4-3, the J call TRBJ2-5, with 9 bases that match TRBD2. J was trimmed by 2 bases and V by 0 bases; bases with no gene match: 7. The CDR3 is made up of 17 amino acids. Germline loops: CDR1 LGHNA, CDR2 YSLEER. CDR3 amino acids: CASSQDAAGGGQETQYF. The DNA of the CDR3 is TGCGCCAGCAGCCAAGACGCGGCGGGAGGGGGTCAAGAGACCCAGTACTTC.

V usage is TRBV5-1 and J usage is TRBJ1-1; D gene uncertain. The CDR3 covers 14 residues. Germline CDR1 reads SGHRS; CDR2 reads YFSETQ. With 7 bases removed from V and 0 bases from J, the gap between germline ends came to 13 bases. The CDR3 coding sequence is TGCGCCAGCGGACCCGGAGCCATGAACACTGAAGCTTTCTTT. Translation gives CASGPGAMNTEAFF. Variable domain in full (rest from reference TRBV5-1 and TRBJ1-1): KAGVTQTPRYLIKTRGQQVTLSCSPISGHRSVSWYQQTPGQGLQFLFEYFSETQRNKGNFPGRFSGRQFSNSRSEMNVSTLELGDSALYLCASGPGAMNTEAFFGQGTRLTVV.

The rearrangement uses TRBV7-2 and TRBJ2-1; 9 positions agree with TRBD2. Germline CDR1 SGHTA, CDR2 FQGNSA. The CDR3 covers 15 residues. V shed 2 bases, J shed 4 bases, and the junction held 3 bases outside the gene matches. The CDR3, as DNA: TGTGCCAGCAGCTTACGGACTAGCGCTTACAATGAGCAGTTCTTC. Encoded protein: CASSLRTSAYNEQFF.

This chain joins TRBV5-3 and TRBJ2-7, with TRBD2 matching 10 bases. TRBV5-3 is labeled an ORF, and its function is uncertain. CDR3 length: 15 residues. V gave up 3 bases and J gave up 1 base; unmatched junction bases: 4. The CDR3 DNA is TGTGCCAGAAGCTCCGGGACTAGCGAGTCCTACGAGCAGTACTTC. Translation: CARSSGTSESYEQYF.

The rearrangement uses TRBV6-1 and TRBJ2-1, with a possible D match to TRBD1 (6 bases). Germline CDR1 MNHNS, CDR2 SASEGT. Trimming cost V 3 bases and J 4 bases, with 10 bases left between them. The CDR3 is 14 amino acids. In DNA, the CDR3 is TGTGCCAGCAGTGATATGGACAGATACAATGAGCAGTTCTTC. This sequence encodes CASSDMDRYNEQFF.

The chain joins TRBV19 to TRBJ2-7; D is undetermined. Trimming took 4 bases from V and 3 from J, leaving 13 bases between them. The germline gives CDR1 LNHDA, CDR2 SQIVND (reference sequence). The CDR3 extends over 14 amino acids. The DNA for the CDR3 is TGTGCCAGTAGTACCAACGGACCCGACTACGAGCAGTACTTC. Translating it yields CASSTNGPDYEQYF.

CDR3: CASSVRDRGSTEAFF. The CDR3 DNA sequence: TGTGCCAGCAGCGTCCGGGACAGAGGTAGCACTGAAGCTTTCTTT. V usage is TRBV6-1 and J usage is TRBJ1-1; 7 nucleotides agree with TRBD1. The CDR3 length is 15 residues. V gave up 6 bases and J gave up 4 bases; unmatched junction bases: 11. Germline V gene data show CDR1 as MNHNS and CDR2 as SASEGT.

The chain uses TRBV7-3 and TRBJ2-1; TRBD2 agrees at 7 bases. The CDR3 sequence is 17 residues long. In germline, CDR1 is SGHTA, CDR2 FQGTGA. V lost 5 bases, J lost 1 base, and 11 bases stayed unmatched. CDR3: CASSPPGGRPSYNEQFF. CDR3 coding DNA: TGTGCCAGCAGCCCCCCGGGGGGTAGACCGTCCTACAATGAGCAGTTCTTC.

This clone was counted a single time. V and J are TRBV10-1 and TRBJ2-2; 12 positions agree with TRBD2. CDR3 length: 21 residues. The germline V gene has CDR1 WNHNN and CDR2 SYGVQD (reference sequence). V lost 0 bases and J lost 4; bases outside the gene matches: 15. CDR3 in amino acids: CASSESPSGRAFFRGTGELFF. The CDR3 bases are TGCGCCAGCAGTGAGTCCCCTAGCGGGAGGGCTTTTTTTAGGGGCACCGGGGAGCTGTTTTTT.

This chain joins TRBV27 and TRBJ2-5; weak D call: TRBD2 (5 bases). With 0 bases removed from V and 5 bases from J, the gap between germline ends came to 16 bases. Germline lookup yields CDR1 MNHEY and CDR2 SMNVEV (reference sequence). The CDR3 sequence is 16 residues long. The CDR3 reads CASSLSSSRREETQYF. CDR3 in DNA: TGTGCCAGCAGTTTATCCTCTAGCAGGCGCGAGGAGACCCAGTACTTC.

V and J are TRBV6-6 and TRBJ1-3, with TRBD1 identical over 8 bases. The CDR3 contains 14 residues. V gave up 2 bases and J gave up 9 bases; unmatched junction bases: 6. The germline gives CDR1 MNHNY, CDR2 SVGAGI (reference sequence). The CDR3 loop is CASSYGGTGFTIYF. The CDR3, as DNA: TGTGCCAGCAGTTACGGGGGGACAGGATTCACCATATATTTT.

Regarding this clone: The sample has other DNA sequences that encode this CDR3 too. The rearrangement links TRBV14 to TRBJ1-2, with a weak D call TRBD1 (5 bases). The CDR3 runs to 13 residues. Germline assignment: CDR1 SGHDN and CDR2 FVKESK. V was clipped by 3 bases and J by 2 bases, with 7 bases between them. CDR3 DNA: TGTGCCAGCAGCCAGGGGCAAAACTATGGCTACACCTTC. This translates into CASSQGQNYGYTF.

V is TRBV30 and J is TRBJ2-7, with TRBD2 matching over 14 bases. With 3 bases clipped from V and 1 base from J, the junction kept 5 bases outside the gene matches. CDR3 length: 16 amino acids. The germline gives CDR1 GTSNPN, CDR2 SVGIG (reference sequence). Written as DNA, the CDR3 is TGTGCCTGGAGCGGGACTAGCGGGAGTAGGTCCTACGAGCAGTACTTC. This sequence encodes CAWSGTSGSRSYEQYF. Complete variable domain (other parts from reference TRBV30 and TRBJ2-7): SQTIHQWPATLVQPVGSPLSLECTVEGTSNPNLYWYRQAAGRGLQLLFYSVGIGQISSEVPQNLSASRPQDRQFILSSKKLLLSDSGFYLCAWSGTSGSRSYEQYFGPGTRLTVT.

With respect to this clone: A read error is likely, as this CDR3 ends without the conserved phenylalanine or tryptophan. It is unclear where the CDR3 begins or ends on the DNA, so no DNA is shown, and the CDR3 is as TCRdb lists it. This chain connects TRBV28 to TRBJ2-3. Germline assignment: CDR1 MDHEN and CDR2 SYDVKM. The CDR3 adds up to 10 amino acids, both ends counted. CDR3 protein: CASSPPVGRL.

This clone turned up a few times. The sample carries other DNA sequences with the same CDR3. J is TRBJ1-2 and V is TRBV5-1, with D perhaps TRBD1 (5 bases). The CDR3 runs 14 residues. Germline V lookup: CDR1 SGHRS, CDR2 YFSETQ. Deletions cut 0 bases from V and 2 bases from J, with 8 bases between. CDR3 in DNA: TGCGCCAGCAGCTTGGTGGGGGAGAACTATGGCTACACCTTC. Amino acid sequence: CASSLVGENYGYTF.

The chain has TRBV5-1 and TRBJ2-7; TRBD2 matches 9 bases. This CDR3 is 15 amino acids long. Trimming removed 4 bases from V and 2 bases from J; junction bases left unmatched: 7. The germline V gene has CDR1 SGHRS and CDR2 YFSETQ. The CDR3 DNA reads TGCGCCAGCAGCGGAGCTAGCGGGACCACCTACGAGCAGTACTTC. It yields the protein CASSGASGTTYEQYF.

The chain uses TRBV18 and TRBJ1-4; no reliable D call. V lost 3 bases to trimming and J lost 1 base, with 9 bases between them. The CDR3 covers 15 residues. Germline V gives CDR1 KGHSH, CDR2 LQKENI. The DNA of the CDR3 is TGTGCCAGCTCACCCCAAGAGGAAACTAATGAAAAACTGTTTTTT. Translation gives CASSPQEETNEKLFF.

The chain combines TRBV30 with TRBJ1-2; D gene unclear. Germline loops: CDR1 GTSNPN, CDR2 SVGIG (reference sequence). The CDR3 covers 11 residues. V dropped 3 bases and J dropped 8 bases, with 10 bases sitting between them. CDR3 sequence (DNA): TGTGCCTGGAGCCCGGTAAGAGGCTACACCTTC. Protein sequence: CAWSPVRGYTF.

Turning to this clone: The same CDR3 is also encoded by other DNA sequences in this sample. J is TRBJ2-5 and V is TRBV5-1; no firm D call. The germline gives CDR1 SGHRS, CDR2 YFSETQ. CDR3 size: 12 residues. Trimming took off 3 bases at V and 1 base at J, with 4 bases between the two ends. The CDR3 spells CASSWGQETQYF. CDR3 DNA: TGCGCCAGCAGCTGGGGCCAAGAGACCCAGTACTTC.

This chain's CDR3 is CATSPMGQPGRGYF. The CDR3 nucleotides read TGTGCCACTTCTCCTATGGGACAACCCGGGAGAGGCTACTTC. The chain combines TRBV28 with TRBJ2-7; D tentatively reads TRBD1 or TRBD2 (6 bases each). The CDR3 runs 14 residues. The ends were cut back, 10 bases at V and 13 bases at J, with 29 bases in the middle. Germline V gene lookup returns CDR1 MDHEN and CDR2 SYDVKM. The whole variable domain, remainder taken from reference TRBV28 and TRBJ2-7, is DVKVTQSSRYLVKRTGEKVFLECVQDMDHENMFWYRQDPGLGLRLIYFSYDVKMKEKGDIPEGYSVSREKKERFSLILESASTNQTSMYLCATSPMGQPGRGYFGPGTRLTVT.

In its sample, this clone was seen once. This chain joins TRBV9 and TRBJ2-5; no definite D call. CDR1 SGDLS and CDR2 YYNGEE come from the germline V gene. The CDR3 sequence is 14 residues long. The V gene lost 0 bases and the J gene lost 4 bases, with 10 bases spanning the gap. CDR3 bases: TGTGCCAGCAGCGTAGAGCGTCTAGGAGAGACCCAGTACTTC. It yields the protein CASSVERLGETQYF.

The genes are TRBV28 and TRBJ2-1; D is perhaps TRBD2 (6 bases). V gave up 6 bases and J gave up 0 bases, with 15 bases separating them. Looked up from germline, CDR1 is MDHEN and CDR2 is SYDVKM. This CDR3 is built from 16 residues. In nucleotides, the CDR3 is TGTGCCAGCAGCCAGGGACTTCCTAGCTCCTACAATGAGCAGTTCTTC. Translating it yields CASSQGLPSSYNEQFF.

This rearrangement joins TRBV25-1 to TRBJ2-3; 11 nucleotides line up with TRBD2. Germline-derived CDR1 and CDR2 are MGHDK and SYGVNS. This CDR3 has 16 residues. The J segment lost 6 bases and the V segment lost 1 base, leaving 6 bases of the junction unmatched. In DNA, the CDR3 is TGTGCCAGCAGTGAATCTAGCGGGAGGCTTCGGGATACGCAGTATTTT. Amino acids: CASSESSGRLRDTQYF.

CDR3: CASSLVSGDEQYF. The CDR3 nucleotides read TGTGCCAGCAGTTTAGTTTCGGGGGACGAGCAGTACTTC. The chain uses TRBV28 and TRBJ2-7; D may be TRBD2 (6 bases). The V and J ends lost 2 bases and 5 bases respectively, with 10 bases between them. The CDR3 has 13 amino acids. Germline V gives CDR1 MDHEN, CDR2 SYDVKM.

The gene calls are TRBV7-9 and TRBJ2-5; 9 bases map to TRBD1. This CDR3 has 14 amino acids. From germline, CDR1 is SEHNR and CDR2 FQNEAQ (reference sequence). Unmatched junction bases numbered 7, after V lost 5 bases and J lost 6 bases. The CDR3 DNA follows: TGTGCCAGCAGCGCCCCCGGGACAGGGAAGACCCAGTACTTC. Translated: CASSAPGTGKTQYF.

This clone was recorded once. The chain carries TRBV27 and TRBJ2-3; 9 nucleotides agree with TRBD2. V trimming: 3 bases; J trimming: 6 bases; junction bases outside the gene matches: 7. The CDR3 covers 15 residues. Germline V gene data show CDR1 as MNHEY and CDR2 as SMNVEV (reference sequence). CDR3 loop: CASSLWLAGRDTQYF. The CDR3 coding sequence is TGTGCCAGCAGTTTGTGGCTAGCGGGACGGGATACGCAGTATTTT.

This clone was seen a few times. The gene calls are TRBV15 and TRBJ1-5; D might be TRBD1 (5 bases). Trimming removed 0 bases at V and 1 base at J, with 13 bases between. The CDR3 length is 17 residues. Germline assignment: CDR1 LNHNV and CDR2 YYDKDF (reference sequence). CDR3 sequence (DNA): TGTGCCACCAGCAGAGATAGGATCAGGGAAAGCAATCAGCCCCAGCATTTT. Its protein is CATSRDRIRESNQPQHF.